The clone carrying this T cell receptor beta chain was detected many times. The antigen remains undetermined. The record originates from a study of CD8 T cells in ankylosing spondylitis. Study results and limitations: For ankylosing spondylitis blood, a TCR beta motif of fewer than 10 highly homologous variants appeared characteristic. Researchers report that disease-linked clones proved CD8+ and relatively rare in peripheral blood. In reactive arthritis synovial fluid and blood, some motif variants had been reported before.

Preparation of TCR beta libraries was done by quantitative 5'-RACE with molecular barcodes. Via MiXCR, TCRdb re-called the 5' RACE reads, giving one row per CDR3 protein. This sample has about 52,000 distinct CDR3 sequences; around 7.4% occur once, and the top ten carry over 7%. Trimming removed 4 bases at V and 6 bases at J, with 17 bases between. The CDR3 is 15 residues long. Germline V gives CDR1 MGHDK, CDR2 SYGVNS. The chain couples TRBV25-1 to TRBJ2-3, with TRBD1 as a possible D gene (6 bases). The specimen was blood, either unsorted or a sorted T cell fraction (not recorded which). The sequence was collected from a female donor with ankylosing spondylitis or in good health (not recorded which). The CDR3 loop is CASSVTGFAGDTQYF. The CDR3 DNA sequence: TGTGCCAGCAGTGTCACAGGGTTCGCGGGCGATACGCAGTATTTT.